The next 29 T cell receptor beta chains were all read from a single sample in a study of cytomegalovirus exposure and HLA in healthy donors. Primers: 60 Vbeta forward and 13 Jbeta reverse. Here immunoSEQ multiplex PCR was the method, and the copy in TCRdb shows in-frame clones only, minus some. In the table there are approximately 120,000 clones, over 60% of which are singletons. Specimen: PBMCs. Receptors originate from a man in his forties or fifties in good health and CMV-seronegative.

J is TRBJ2-1 and V is TRBV27, with TRBD2 matching over 7 bases. The trim removed 3 bases at V and 0 bases at J, leaving 5 bases unmatched. The CDR3 is 16 amino acids. CDR1 is MNHEY and CDR2 is SMNVEV in the germline V gene (reference sequence). CDR3 DNA sequence: TGTGCCAGCAGTTTTTGGCTAGCGGACTCCTACAATGAGCAGTTCTTC. The encoded protein is CASSFWLADSYNEQFF.

This clone has a handful of counts. This sequence joins TRBV10-3 and TRBJ2-3, with 10 bases fitting TRBD1. Trimming at V came to 11 bases and at J to 4 bases, leaving 9 bases not matched to a gene. This CDR3 has 14 amino acids. Germline V CDR1 and CDR2: ENHRY, SYGVKD. CDR3 bases: TGTGCCTCACGGGACAGGGGTAAGCCAGATACGCAGTATTTT. Translation: CASRDRGKPDTQYF.

This clone was detected a few times. The chain has TRBV5-1 and TRBJ2-2; possibly TRBD2 for D (7 bases). Looked up from germline, CDR1 is SGHRS and CDR2 is YFSETQ. This CDR3 is 15 amino acids long. The ends were cut back, 2 bases at V and 3 bases at J, with 11 bases in the middle. The CDR3 nucleotides read TGCGCCAGCAGCTTTGCGGGGGCGGACACCGGGGAGCTGTTTTTT. It yields the protein CASSFAGADTGELFF.

The genes are TRBV7-2 and TRBJ1-2; 9 bases fit TRBD1. This CDR3 has 14 amino acids. Germline V gene sequence: CDR1 SGHTA, CDR2 FQGNSA. Germline trimming cut 5 bases from V and 4 bases from J; bases unmatched to any gene: 5. The CDR3 coding sequence is TGTGCCAGCAGCCCTTCGACAGGGGGCTATGGCTACACCTTC. Amino acid sequence: CASSPSTGGYGYTF.

The chain employs TRBV7-8 and TRBJ1-2, with 9 bases fitting TRBD1. CDR3 length: 16 amino acids. Trimming removed 2 bases from V and 6 bases from J; junction bases left unmatched: 10. Germline assignment: CDR1 SGHVS and CDR2 FQNEAQ. Here the CDR3 reads CASSLLRQGDGNGYTF. DNA for the CDR3: TGTGCCAGCAGCTTATTAAGACAGGGGGACGGAAATGGCTACACCTTC.

The chain links TRBV7-8 to TRBJ2-7, with 8 bases identical to TRBD1. There are 15 residues in the CDR3. The J segment lost 3 bases and the V segment lost 5 bases, leaving 9 bases of the junction unmatched. Germline loops: CDR1 SGHVS, CDR2 FQNEAQ. CDR3 sequence: CASSRSGTGSYEQYF. CDR3 bases: TGTGCCAGCAGCCGATCCGGGACAGGAAGCTACGAGCAGTACTTC.

The rearrangement joins TRBV5-4 to TRBJ1-1; perhaps TRBD1 as D (5 bases). Germline CDR1 reads SGHNT; CDR2 reads YYREEE (reference sequence). CDR3 size: 14 residues. V dropped 0 bases and J dropped 4 bases, with 10 bases sitting between them. In nucleotides, the CDR3 is TGTGCCAGCAGCTTGGAAGGGGCGGTCACTGAAGCTTTCTTT. Translated: CASSLEGAVTEAFF.

The chain is built from TRBV5-1 and TRBJ1-5; tentative D call: TRBD1 (5 bases). Germline CDR1 is SGHRS and CDR2 is YFSETQ. Trimming stripped 4 bases from V and 4 bases from J, with 9 bases between. The length of the CDR3 is 13 residues. CDR3: CASSPDRNQPQHF. CDR3 bases: TGCGCCAGCAGCCCCGACAGAAATCAGCCCCAGCATTTT.

The table lists this clone with a few counts. V is TRBV7-2 and J is TRBJ2-3; D call uncertain. CDR3 length: 13 residues. Germline lookup yields CDR1 SGHTA and CDR2 FQGNSA. V lost 3 bases, J lost 6 bases, and 10 bases lay in between. As DNA, the CDR3 is TGTGCCAGCAGCTTGGCAGAGGAGGATACGCAGTATTTT. Its protein is CASSLAEEDTQYF.

This chain joins TRBV5-1 and TRBJ1-1, with D perhaps TRBD1 (6 bases). V was pared by 2 bases and J by 2 bases, with 10 bases between. Germline CDR1 SGHRS, CDR2 YFSETQ. This CDR3 contains 14 residues. CDR3 sequence: CASSLTGHNTEAFF. CDR3 nucleotide sequence: TGCGCCAGCAGCTTAACGGGACACAACACTGAAGCTTTCTTT.

J is TRBJ2-2 and V is TRBV7-9, with D maybe TRBD1 (5 bases). The germline V gene has CDR1 SEHNR and CDR2 FQNEAQ (reference sequence). V was clipped by 1 base and J by 3 bases, with 9 bases between them. The CDR3 is made up of 15 amino acids. The DNA of the CDR3 is TGTGCCAGCAGCTTAGGAGTAGGGGACACCGGGGAGCTGTTTTTT. This translates into CASSLGVGDTGELFF. The whole variable domain, remainder taken from reference TRBV7-9 and TRBJ2-2, is DTGVSQNPRHKITKRGQNVTFRCDPISEHNRLYWYRQTLGQGPEFLTYFQNEAQLEKSRLLSDRFSAERPKGSFSTLEIQRTEQGDSAMYLCASSLGVGDTGELFFGEGSRLTVL.

The chain is built from TRBV20-1 and TRBJ1-4, with unresolved D. The germline V gene has CDR1 DFQATT and CDR2 SNEGSKA (reference sequence). This CDR3 is built from 10 residues. V lost 6 bases and J 8 bases, leaving 7 bases between the germline ends. DNA for the CDR3: TGCAGTGCGCGATACGAAAAACTGTTTTTT. Protein sequence: CSARYEKLFF.

CDR3 protein: CASSVVQPNTEAFF. CDR3 DNA sequence: TGTGCCAGCAGCGTTGTACAGCCTAACACTGAAGCTTTCTTT. V usage is TRBV7-9 and J usage is TRBJ1-1; D gene unclear. The germline V gene encodes CDR1 SEHNR and CDR2 FQNEAQ (reference sequence). V lost 5 bases and J lost 2, with 12 bases in between. The CDR3 has 14 residues.

The chain is built from TRBV30 and TRBJ2-3, with D maybe TRBD1 (5 bases). The germline V and J ends were trimmed by 0 bases and 5 bases, with 9 bases remaining between them. CDR3 length: 13 residues. CDR1 and CDR2 from the germline V gene are GTSNPN and SVGIG (reference sequence). Here the CDR3 reads CAWSVVGLDTQYF. DNA for the CDR3: TGTGCCTGGAGTGTAGTGGGGCTAGATACGCAGTATTTT.

The gene calls are TRBV6-6 and TRBJ1-5; D is perhaps TRBD1 (5 bases). The CDR3 extends over 14 amino acids. V dropped 4 bases and J dropped 4 bases, with 11 bases sitting between them. The germline CDR1 and CDR2 sequences are MNHNY and SVGAGI (reference sequence). The CDR3 reads CASSSAGKNQPQHF. As DNA, the CDR3 is TGTGCCAGCAGTTCGGCAGGGAAGAATCAGCCCCAGCATTTT.

The rearrangement joins TRBV5-4 to TRBJ2-1, with 7 positions matching TRBD2. The CDR3 is made up of 17 amino acids. Losses at the gene ends were 3 bases for V and 0 bases for J; bases not matched to a gene: 9. Germline assignment: CDR1 SGHNT and CDR2 YYREEE (reference sequence). The CDR3 loop is CASSWGGVTSSYNEQFF. The CDR3 bases are TGTGCCAGCAGCTGGGGAGGGGTCACGAGCTCCTACAATGAGCAGTTCTTC.

The CDR3 nucleotides are TGTGCCAGTAGTACCTTGGGACAGGGGACAGATACGCAGTATTTT. Protein sequence: CASSTLGQGTDTQYF. The chain couples TRBV19 to TRBJ2-3, with 10 bases aligning to TRBD1. The CDR3 has 15 amino acids. V trimming: 4 bases; J trimming: 3 bases; junction bases outside the gene matches: 4. The germline CDR1 and CDR2 sequences are LNHDA and SQIVND (reference sequence). Filled out from reference TRBV19 and TRBJ2-3, the complete variable domain reads DGGITQSPKYLFRKEGQNVTLSCEQNLNHDAMYWYRQDPGQGLRLIYYSQIVNDFQKGDIAEGYSVSREKKESFPLTVTSAQKNPTAFYLCASSTLGQGTDTQYFGPGTRLTVL.

This clone was recorded a few times. V gene TRBV6-1 combines with J gene TRBJ2-2, with 10 positions matching TRBD1. This CDR3 has 16 residues. Germline CDR1 and CDR2: MNHNS and SASEGT. J gave up 7 bases and V 4 bases, and 9 bases lay outside the gene matches. CDR3 nucleotides: TGTGCCAGCAGTGTTGGACAGGGGGAACTGGGCGGGGAGCTGTTTTTT. The encoded protein is CASSVGQGELGGELFF.

The chain recombines TRBV6-6 with TRBJ1-5; 7 positions match TRBD1. Looked up from germline, CDR1 is MNHNY and CDR2 is SVGAGI (reference sequence). V shed 6 bases, J shed 4 bases, and the junction held 9 bases outside the gene matches. The CDR3 is 15 amino acids. This CDR3 is CASRDRESGNQPQHF. The CDR3 DNA follows: TGTGCCAGCAGAGACAGGGAGAGTGGGAATCAGCCCCAGCATTTT.

The chain employs TRBV10-2 and TRBJ2-5; 8 nucleotides line up with TRBD2. The DNA matches TRBJ2-7 better at its end, which makes the J call doubtful. CDR3 size: 17 residues. The germline V gene encodes CDR1 WSHSY and CDR2 SAAADI. The CDR3 sequence is CASRKPGGAARSYEQYF. CDR3 coding DNA: TGCGCCAGCAGGAAACCGGGAGGGGCAGCCCGCTCCTACGAGCAGTACTTC.

The rearrangement uses TRBV19 and TRBJ2-7; perhaps TRBD1 as D (6 bases). CDR3 length equals 14 residues. Germline CDR1 and CDR2: LNHDA and SQIVND (reference sequence). V lost 3 bases, J lost 2 bases, and 11 bases lay in between. DNA for the CDR3: TGTGCCAGTAGTATCCGGGACACCACCTACGAGCAGTACTTC. Translated, it gives CASSIRDTTYEQYF. Based on the CDR3 plus reference TRBV19 and TRBJ2-7, the full variable domain is DGGITQSPKYLFRKEGQNVTLSCEQNLNHDAMYWYRQDPGQGLRLIYYSQIVNDFQKGDIAEGYSVSREKKESFPLTVTSAQKNPTAFYLCASSIRDTTYEQYFGPGTRLTVT.

The V call is TRBV19, the J call TRBJ2-3; 9 bases match TRBD1. Per germline, CDR1 LNHDA and CDR2 SQIVND (reference sequence). V shed 3 bases and J 3 bases; nucleotides not matched to a gene: 4. This CDR3 is built from 15 residues. The CDR3 here is CASSMRQGGTDTQYF. CDR3 nucleotide sequence: TGTGCCAGTAGTATGCGACAGGGGGGGACAGATACGCAGTATTTT.

The table lists this clone with a few counts. CDR3 protein: CASSLYPGQGSYEQYV. The CDR3 DNA sequence: TGTGCCAGCAGTTTGTACCCGGGACAGGGTTCCTACGAGCAGTACGTC. The chain uses TRBV2 and TRBJ2-7; 9 nucleotides agree with TRBD1. Trimming at V came to 5 bases and at J to 1 base, leaving 9 bases not matched to a gene. CDR3 length: 16 residues. Germline lookup yields CDR1 SNHLY and CDR2 FYNNEI.

This clone was counted only a few times. The chain carries TRBV7-8 and TRBJ2-7; 7 bases agree with TRBD2. This CDR3 region has 13 residues. The J segment lost 2 bases and the V segment lost 5 bases, leaving 3 bases of the junction unmatched. From germline, CDR1 is SGHVS and CDR2 FQNEAQ. DNA for the CDR3: TGTGCCAGCAGCCTAGGACTAGCCTACGAGCAGTACGTC. Amino acids: CASSLGLAYEQYV.

This clone came up once. CDR3 bases: TGCGCCAGCAGCCAACCCTATTACGGCACAGATACGCAGTATTTT. This codes for CASSQPYYGTDTQYF. The chain employs TRBV4-1 and TRBJ2-3, with no clear D. CDR1 and CDR2 (germline): MGHRA, YSYEKL. V shed 2 bases and J shed 1 base, with 10 bases lying between them. This CDR3 contains 15 residues.

CDR3 amino acids: CASIGDNTEAFF. Written as DNA, the CDR3 is TGTGCCAGCATCGGAGATAACACTGAAGCTTTCTTT. The chain has TRBV5-4 and TRBJ1-1; no clear D. Germline V gives CDR1 SGHNT, CDR2 YYREEE (reference sequence). This CDR3 is built from 12 residues. The V gene lost 6 bases and the J gene lost 2 bases, with 8 bases spanning the gap. The variable domain in full, with the rest retrieved from reference TRBV5-4 and TRBJ1-1, is ETGVTQSPTHLIKTRGQQVTLRCSSQSGHNTVSWYQQALGQGPQFIFQYYREEENGRGNFPPRFSGLQFPNYSSELNVNALELDDSALYLCASIGDNTEAFFGQGTRLTVV.

This chain links TRBV27 with TRBJ1-4; TRBD1 matches at 8 bases. This CDR3 comprises 14 residues. The V gene's germline CDR1 is MNHEY and CDR2 SMNVEV (reference sequence). V lost 2 bases and J lost 10; bases outside the gene matches: 6. CDR3 sequence: CASSLTTGGGKLFF. Written as DNA, the CDR3 is TGTGCCAGCAGTTTAACCACAGGGGGTGGAAAACTGTTTTTT. The variable domain in full, with the rest retrieved from reference TRBV27 and TRBJ1-4, is EAQVTQNPRYLITVTGKKLTVTCSQNMNHEYMSWYRQDPGLGLRQIYYSMNVEVTDKGDVPEGYKVSRKEKRNFPLILESPSPNQTSLYFCASSLTTGGGKLFFGSGTQLSVL.

This clone was seen a few times. V gene TRBV5-1 combines with J gene TRBJ2-1; D unresolved. The germline V and J ends were trimmed by 3 bases and 8 bases, with 9 bases remaining between them. This CDR3 has 12 amino acids. CDR1 is SGHRS, CDR2 YFSETQ, per germline. The CDR3 sequence is CASSSQLDEQFF. The CDR3 DNA follows: TGCGCCAGCAGCTCTCAGTTGGATGAGCAGTTCTTC.

The chain employs TRBV4-2 and TRBJ2-6, with D perhaps matching TRBD1 (5 bases). The germline V gene has CDR1 LGHNA and CDR2 YNFKEQ. The CDR3 is 16 residues long. The V gene lost 4 bases and the J gene lost 0 bases, with 10 bases spanning the gap. CDR3 region: CASSPLTVSGANVLTF. CDR3 DNA sequence: TGTGCCAGCAGCCCCCTGACAGTCTCTGGGGCCAACGTCCTGACTTTC.